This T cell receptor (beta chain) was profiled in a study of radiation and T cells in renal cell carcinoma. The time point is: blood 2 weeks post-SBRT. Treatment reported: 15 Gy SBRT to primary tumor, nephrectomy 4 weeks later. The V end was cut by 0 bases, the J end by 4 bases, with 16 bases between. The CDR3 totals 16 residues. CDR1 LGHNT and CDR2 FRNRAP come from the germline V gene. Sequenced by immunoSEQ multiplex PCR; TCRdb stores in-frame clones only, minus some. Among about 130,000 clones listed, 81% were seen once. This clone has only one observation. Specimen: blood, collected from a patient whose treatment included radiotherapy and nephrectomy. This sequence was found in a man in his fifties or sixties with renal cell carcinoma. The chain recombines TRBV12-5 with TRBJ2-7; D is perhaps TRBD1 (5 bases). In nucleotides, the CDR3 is TGTGCTAGTGGTTTGGTACAGGCCAGTCCAAAATACGAGCAGTACTTC. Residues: CASGLVQASPKYEQYF.